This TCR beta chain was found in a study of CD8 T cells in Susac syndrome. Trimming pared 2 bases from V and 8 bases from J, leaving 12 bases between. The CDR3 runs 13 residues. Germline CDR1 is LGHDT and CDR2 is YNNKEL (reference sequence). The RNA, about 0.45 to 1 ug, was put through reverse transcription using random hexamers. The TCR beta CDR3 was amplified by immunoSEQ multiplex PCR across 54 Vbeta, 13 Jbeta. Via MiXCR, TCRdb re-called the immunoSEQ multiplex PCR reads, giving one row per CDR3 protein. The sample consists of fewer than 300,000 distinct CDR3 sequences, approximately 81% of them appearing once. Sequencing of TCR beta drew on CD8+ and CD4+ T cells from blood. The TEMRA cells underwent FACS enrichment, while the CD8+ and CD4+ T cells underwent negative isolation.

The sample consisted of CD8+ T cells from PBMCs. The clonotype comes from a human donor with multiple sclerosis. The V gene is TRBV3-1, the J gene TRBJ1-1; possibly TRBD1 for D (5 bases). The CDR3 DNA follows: TGTGCCAGCAGCCAAAAGGAGAGGGGAGAAGCTTTCTTT. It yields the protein CASSQKERGEAFF.